Shown below are 14 T cell receptor beta chains from a single sample sequenced in a study of blood T cell repertoires in COVID-19. The method was immunoSEQ multiplex PCR; TCRdb's version includes in-frame clones alone and lacks a portion of them. The sample lists approximately 240,000 clones, 84% occurring once. The sequenced sample consisted of peripheral blood. All receptors come from a woman in her thirties or forties who had recovered from COVID-19.

J is TRBJ1-2 and V is TRBV18; TRBD1 aligns across 9 bases. After removal of 0 bases from V and 1 base from J, the junction contained 9 bases not matched to a gene. CDR1 and CDR2 (germline): KGHSH, LQKENI. CDR3 length: 18 residues. This chain's CDR3 is CASSPPRTGAQYNYGYTF. CDR3 bases: TGTGCCAGCTCACCACCGAGGACAGGGGCCCAATATAACTATGGCTACACCTTC.

This sequence joins TRBV9 and TRBJ1-2; 7 nucleotides match TRBD1. Germline V gene lookup returns CDR1 SGDLS and CDR2 YYNGEE. After removal of 4 bases from V and 5 bases from J, the junction contained 14 bases not matched to a gene. CDR3 length: 16 amino acids. Here the CDR3 reads CASSPEGQIPSYGYTF. Here the CDR3 DNA reads TGTGCCAGCAGCCCCGAGGGACAGATCCCCAGTTATGGCTACACCTTC.

CDR3: CASSPSRSVSEAFF. The CDR3 DNA reads as TGTGCCAGCTCACCATCCAGGTCTGTGTCTGAAGCTTTCTTT. The rearrangement uses TRBV18 and TRBJ1-1, with D unclear. The CDR3 is 14 residues long. The germline V gene has CDR1 KGHSH and CDR2 LQKENI. V was clipped by 2 bases and J by 6 bases, with 13 bases between them.

Of note for this clone: In the same sample, other DNA sequences code for this CDR3. This rearrangement joins TRBV9 to TRBJ2-5; D may be TRBD1 (6 bases). Germline V CDR1 and CDR2: SGDLS, YYNGEE. Trimming shortened V by 0 bases and J by 2 bases, and 11 bases separated the two germline ends. The CDR3 loop spans 15 amino acids. The CDR3 reads CASSVGQGIQETQYF. The CDR3 nucleotides read TGTGCCAGCAGCGTAGGGCAGGGGATACAAGAGACCCAGTACTTC.

The J gene is TRBJ1-1, the V gene TRBV18; D gene ambiguous. This CDR3 has 17 amino acids. V gave up 5 bases and J gave up 2 bases, with 21 bases separating them. Germline V gives CDR1 KGHSH, CDR2 LQKENI. CDR3 coding DNA: TGTGCCAGCTCATCGCGCTCGGGTGGGTCGTCAAACACTGAAGCTTTCTTT. Encoded protein: CASSSRSGGSSNTEAFF. Variable domain in full (rest from reference TRBV18 and TRBJ1-1): NAGVMQNPRHLVRRRGQEARLRCSPMKGHSHVYWYRQLPEEGLKFMVYLQKENIIDESGMPKERFSAEFPKEGPSILRIQQVVRGDSAAYFCASSSRSGGSSNTEAFFGQGTRLTVV.

The chain combines TRBV4-3 with TRBJ1-1, with D possibly being TRBD1 (5 bases). Looked up from germline, CDR1 is LGHNA and CDR2 is YSLEER. The CDR3 is 13 amino acids. The V end was cut by 5 bases, the J end by 2 bases, with 9 bases between. The CDR3 region is CASSSGGNTEAFF. CDR3 DNA: TGCGCCAGCAGCTCGGGGGGAAACACTGAAGCTTTCTTT.

This chain uses TRBV3-1 (or the pseudogene TRBV3-2) with TRBJ2-5; TRBD2 agrees at 10 bases. J gave up 4 bases and V 4 bases, and 15 bases lay outside the gene matches. CDR1 and CDR2 from the germline V gene are LGHDT and YNNKEL (reference sequence). This CDR3 region has 18 residues. CDR3 region: CASSLGAGGPGRGETQYF. The CDR3 DNA reads as TGTGCCAGCAGCCTCGGAGCGGGGGGGCCTGGTAGGGGAGAGACCCAGTACTTC.

The chain couples TRBV19 to TRBJ1-5, with a possible D match to TRBD1 (6 bases). The germline gives CDR1 LNHDA, CDR2 SQIVND (reference sequence). V was clipped by 9 bases and J by 0 bases, with 12 bases between them. This CDR3 has 14 residues. This chain's CDR3 is CASSGAGSNQPQHF. The CDR3 nucleotides read TGTGCCAGCTCAGGGGCCGGTAGCAATCAGCCCCAGCATTTT.

This clone was seen only once. This sequence joins TRBV7-9 and TRBJ1-5; 10 bases agree with TRBD1. CDR3 length equals 15 residues. With V trimmed by 3 bases and J by 5 bases, 4 bases remained unmatched. Looked up from germline, CDR1 is SEHNR and CDR2 is FQNEAQ (reference sequence). For the CDR3, the DNA is TGTGCCAGCAGCTTGACAGGGGGCCGGGATCAGCCCCAGCATTTT. It translates to CASSLTGGRDQPQHF.

This clone was counted a few times. The chain is built from TRBV28 and TRBJ1-2, with D hard to call. Germline loops: CDR1 MDHEN, CDR2 SYDVKM. The CDR3 runs to 13 residues. Trimming left V 6 bases short and J 1 base short, with 9 bases between. DNA of the CDR3: TGTGCCAGCAGATCCCTTTATAACTATGGCTACACCTTC. It is translated as CASRSLYNYGYTF.

In nucleotides, the CDR3 is TGTGCCAGCAACCAGGGTCGCAATCAGCCCCAGCATTTT. This translates into CASNQGRNQPQHF. This chain joins TRBV7-2 and TRBJ1-5; maybe TRBD1 (5 bases). The CDR3 runs 13 residues. Germline V gene sequence: CDR1 SGHTA, CDR2 FQGNSA. Trimming removed 7 bases from V and 2 bases from J, with 9 bases in between.

This chain connects TRBV2 to TRBJ1-1; no clear D. The CDR3 has 12 residues. V lost 3 bases and J 4 bases, leaving 6 bases between the germline ends. Germline values: CDR1 SNHLY, CDR2 FYNNEI. This CDR3 is CASSDTRTEAFF. The DNA of the CDR3 is TGTGCCAGCAGTGATACGCGCACTGAAGCTTTCTTT.

The genes are TRBV7-9 and TRBJ1-4; D perhaps matches TRBD1 (5 bases). This CDR3 is 18 amino acids long. Germline V lookup: CDR1 SEHNR, CDR2 FQNEAQ (reference sequence). Between the trimmed V and J ends, which lost 1 base and 5 bases, there was a span of 20 bases. In DNA form, the CDR3 reads TGTGCCAGCAGCTTAGAGGGGCGGAATTCTCCCGGGAATGAAAAACTGTTTTTT. Its translation is CASSLEGRNSPGNEKLFF.

The chain employs TRBV3-1 (or the pseudogene TRBV3-2) and TRBJ1-2; no clear D. In germline, CDR1 is LGHDT, CDR2 YNNKEL (reference sequence). V dropped 3 bases and J dropped 8 bases, with 13 bases sitting between them. This CDR3 has 13 amino acids. CDR3 in amino acids: CASSQPGVGGYTF. CDR3 DNA: TGTGCCAGCAGCCAGCCGGGAGTTGGCGGCTACACCTTC.